Below are 12 T cell receptor beta chains sequenced from a single sample in a study of beta chain features in type 1 diabetes. Since all of the isolated RNA was reverse transcribed, expressed TCRB transcripts were what got sequenced. Clones were read by immunoSEQ multiplex PCR, and TCRdb kept only the in-frame ones, dropping some. The sample has hundreds of thousands of clones, about 70% seen once; the top ten hold 0.053%. Source material: naive CD4+ T cells from blood. All receptors come from a man between 25 and 39 years old in good health.

This clone was picked up a small number of times. This chain joins TRBV30 and TRBJ2-3; D unclear. The CDR3 loop spans 12 amino acids. Germline loops: CDR1 GTSNPN, CDR2 SVGIG (reference sequence). V lost 1 base and J lost 4, with 6 bases in between. The DNA of the CDR3 is TGTGCCTGGAGTGGAGCGCCAGATACGCAGTATTTT. This encodes CAWSGAPDTQYF.

This clone has just a few counts. The genes are TRBV30 and TRBJ2-1; the D is unclear. In germline, CDR1 is GTSNPN, CDR2 SVGIG (reference sequence). The CDR3 runs to 14 residues. V was cut by 6 bases and J by 6 bases, with 18 bases left in between. The CDR3 sequence: CACSDLTSLNEQFF. The CDR3 DNA reads as TGTGCCTGCAGCGACCTTACCTCCCTCAATGAGCAGTTCTTC.

V gene TRBV30 combines with J gene TRBJ2-7, with D maybe TRBD1 (6 bases). The CDR3 consists of 12 residues. V shed 3 bases and J shed 3 bases, with 9 bases lying between them. Germline CDR1 GTSNPN, CDR2 SVGIG (reference sequence). CDR3 sequence reads: CAWRRTVYEQYF. CDR3 in DNA: TGTGCCTGGAGAAGGACAGTCTACGAGCAGTACTTC.

The rearrangement joins TRBV29-1 to TRBJ1-2; D is possibly TRBD1 (6 bases). V gave up 2 bases and J gave up 2 bases, with 12 bases separating them. Germline V gene lookup returns CDR1 SQVTM and CDR2 ANQGSEA. The CDR3 has 14 residues. This CDR3 reads CSVEPSGENYGYTF. The CDR3 region has the DNA TGCAGCGTTGAACCGTCAGGGGAGAACTATGGCTACACCTTC.

This clone was observed a handful of times. The V and J genes are TRBV2 and TRBJ1-2; TRBD1 is a possible D gene (5 bases). Germline-derived CDR1 and CDR2 are SNHLY and FYNNEI. The CDR3 runs 14 residues. Trimming left V 10 bases short and J 1 base short, with 16 bases between. The CDR3 sequence: CATAPGLNNYGYTF. The CDR3 region has the DNA TGTGCCACCGCCCCGGGACTTAATAACTATGGCTACACCTTC. Combining the CDR3 with reference TRBV2 and TRBJ1-2 gives the whole variable domain EPEVTQTPSHQVTQMGQEVILRCVPISNHLYFYWYRQILGQKVEFLVSFYNNEISEKSEIFDDQFSVERPDGSNFTLKIRSTKLEDSAMYFCATAPGLNNYGYTFGSGTRLTVV.

Concerning this clone: Different DNA sequences within this sample yield the same CDR3. This CDR3 is CASSPDNEQFF. The CDR3 DNA follows: TGTGCCAGCTCACCGGACAATGAGCAGTTCTTC. This sequence joins TRBV18 and TRBJ2-1; no clear D. Trimming took 3 bases from V and 5 from J, leaving 2 bases between them. Germline CDR1 is KGHSH and CDR2 is LQKENI. The CDR3 is 11 residues long.

This clone was picked up one time. This chain uses TRBV7-9 with TRBJ2-5, with D perhaps TRBD1 (6 bases). The CDR3 sequence is 14 residues long. Per germline, CDR1 SEHNR and CDR2 FQNEAQ (reference sequence). V was clipped by 1 base and J by 1 base, with 7 bases between them. The DNA for the CDR3 is TGTGCCAGCAGCTTAGACAGGGTCCAAGAGACCCAGTACTTC. This codes for CASSLDRVQETQYF.

This CDR3 reads CASSVALRGSYNEQFF. The DNA for the CDR3 is TGTGCCAGCAGCGTAGCTCTGCGGGGCTCCTACAATGAGCAGTTCTTC. This chain connects TRBV9 to TRBJ2-1, with a possible D match to TRBD2 (6 bases). The V end lost 0 bases, the J end lost 0 bases, and 10 bases lay between the germline ends. CDR3 length equals 16 residues. CDR1 is SGDLS and CDR2 is YYNGEE in the germline V gene.

The chain combines TRBV4-3 with TRBJ2-7; the D gene is possibly TRBD1 (6 bases). Germline V gene sequence: CDR1 LGHNA, CDR2 YSLEER. V lost 1 base, J lost 3 bases, and 10 bases lay in between. The CDR3 sequence is 14 residues long. The CDR3 reads CASSQGRGVYEQYF. The CDR3 bases are TGCGCCAGCAGCCAAGGCAGGGGCGTCTACGAGCAGTACTTC.

The rearrangement uses TRBV29-1 and TRBJ2-3; tentatively, D is TRBD1 (7 bases). CDR3 length equals 13 residues. CDR1 is SQVTM, CDR2 ANQGSEA, per germline. V was pared by 4 bases and J by 5 bases, with 13 bases between. This CDR3 is CSVVQGGKDTQYF. In nucleotides, the CDR3 is TGCAGCGTTGTCCAGGGGGGTAAAGATACGCAGTATTTT.

The chain is built from TRBV7-9 and TRBJ2-6; D is ambiguous. V gave up 5 bases and J gave up 2 bases, with 7 bases separating them. CDR3 length: 14 amino acids. Germline CDR1 and CDR2: SEHNR and FQNEAQ (reference sequence). The CDR3 DNA reads TGTGCCAGCAGCCCTCGAACTGGGGCCAACGTCCTGACTTTC. It translates to CASSPRTGANVLTF.

DNA of the CDR3: TGTGCAAGTCGCCTCGCCCCCAAACTCGACACTGAAGCTTTCTTT. Amino acids: CASRLAPKLDTEAFF. The chain uses TRBV12-2 and TRBJ1-1. TRBV12-2 is reported as a pseudogene. The CDR3 spans 15 residues.